The 31 T cell receptor beta chains reported below all come from one sample, sequenced in a study of identical twins. TCRdb itself ran the 5' RACE reads through MiXCR, one entry per CDR3 protein. The sample records about 240,000 distinct CDR3 sequences, over 9.5% being singletons. The sequencing sample was made of memory T cells sorted from blood. These receptors were collected from a man aged 45-65 years in good health.

This clonotype showed up just a few times. This sequence joins TRBV7-9 and TRBJ2-3, with a possible D match to TRBD1 (6 bases). The V and J ends lost 10 bases and 15 bases respectively, with 35 bases between them. This CDR3 region has 16 residues. Looked up from germline, CDR1 is SEHNR and CDR2 is FQNEAQ (reference sequence). The CDR3 sequence is CATLGPKGQPTVGEYF. The CDR3 nucleotides read TGTGCCACGTTGGGACCGAAAGGACAGCCCACGGTCGGAGAATATTTT.

This clonotype was observed at least ten times. The gene calls are TRBV4-1 and TRBJ2-2, with no clear D. CDR3 length: 14 amino acids. Germline V CDR1 and CDR2: MGHRA, YSYEKL. Trimming took 3 bases from V and 2 from J, leaving 7 bases between them. CDR3 nucleotide sequence: TGCGCCAGCAGCCATCTCGTTAACACCGGGGAGCTGTTTTTT. It is translated as CASSHLVNTGELFF.

This clonotype was counted only a few times. V and J are TRBV4-2 and TRBJ2-5; 8 bases are a match to TRBD1. Germline V gives CDR1 LGHNA, CDR2 YNFKEQ. With V trimmed by 0 bases and J by 5 bases, 8 bases remained unmatched. The CDR3 totals 16 residues. The CDR3 DNA reads TGTGCCAGCAGCCAAGATCCTTCAGGGGGCGCGGAGACCCAGTACTTC. Protein sequence: CASSQDPSGGAETQYF.

This clonotype has more than one count but fewer than ten. The rearrangement uses TRBV7-6 and TRBJ2-7; TRBD2 agrees at 10 bases. Trimming took 4 bases from V and 1 from J; bases not matched to a gene: 13. Germline assignment: CDR1 SGHVS and CDR2 FNYEAQ. This CDR3 has 18 residues. In DNA, the CDR3 is TGTGCCAGCAGCTCAGTGGAGGCTAGCGGGAGATGGTCCTACGAGCAGTACTTC. Amino acid sequence: CASSSVEASGRWSYEQYF.

Only a few counts were recorded for this clonotype. The chain employs TRBV6-1 and TRBJ2-7; D possibly corresponds to TRBD2 (6 bases). Germline V gives CDR1 MNHNS, CDR2 SASEGT. The V gene lost 5 bases and the J gene lost 4 bases, with 15 bases spanning the gap. The CDR3 is 14 residues long. The CDR3 DNA reads TGTGCCAGCAGTCGGGACCGTGGGAGGTACGAGCAGTACTTC. Its translation: CASSRDRGRYEQYF.

This CDR3 reads CASSYSADRVDEQYF. In DNA, the CDR3 is TGTGCCAGCAGTTACTCGGCGGACAGGGTGGACGAGCAGTACTTC. V and J are TRBV6-2 or TRBV6-3 and TRBJ2-7; 8 bases are shared with TRBD1. The J segment lost 5 bases and the V segment lost 0 bases, leaving 6 bases of the junction unmatched. From germline, CDR1 is MNHEY and CDR2 SVGEGT. CDR3 length: 15 amino acids.

The table lists this clonotype with many counts. This chain connects TRBV29-1 to TRBJ2-7; D might be TRBD1 (6 bases). This CDR3 is built from 11 residues. Germline-derived CDR1 and CDR2 are SQVTM and ANQGSEA. The germline V and J ends were trimmed by 8 bases and 3 bases, with 11 bases remaining between them. CDR3 sequence: CSIRDNYEQYF. The CDR3 DNA is TGCAGCATCCGGGACAACTACGAGCAGTACTTC.

CDR3 DNA: TGTGCCAGCAGCTCAAGAGCGGGTTACGCGAACACCGGGGAGCTGTTTTTT. Its protein product is CASSSRAGYANTGELFF. This chain links TRBV7-3 with TRBJ2-2; possible D gene TRBD2, 6 bases. CDR3 size: 17 residues. Looked up from germline, CDR1 is SGHTA and CDR2 is FQGTGA. The V gene lost 4 bases and the J gene lost 0 bases, with 15 bases spanning the gap.

The chain employs TRBV4-3 and TRBJ2-6; the D is unclear. V lost 4 bases to trimming and J lost 1 base, with 14 bases between them. CDR1 is LGHNA and CDR2 is YSLEER in the germline V gene. CDR3 length: 17 residues. The CDR3 DNA follows: TGCGCCAGCAGCCGGGAAATACACAGATCTGGGGCCAACGTCCTGACTTTC. Its translation is CASSREIHRSGANVLTF.

Only one count was recorded for this clonotype. The chain uses TRBV6-5 and TRBJ2-2; D is unclear. In germline, CDR1 is MNHEY, CDR2 SVGAGI. The CDR3 length is 16 residues. Trimming pared 0 bases from V and 2 bases from J, leaving 10 bases between. The CDR3 region has the DNA TGTGCCAGCAGTTACTCGAGACTTTCTAACACCGGGGAGCTGTTTTTT. This sequence encodes CASSYSRLSNTGELFF.

This clonotype was seen many times. This chain links TRBV7-2 with TRBJ2-1, with D unresolved. CDR1 is SGHTA, CDR2 FQGNSA, per germline. The CDR3 extends over 12 amino acids. The ends were cut back, 3 bases at V and 9 bases at J, with 9 bases in the middle. The CDR3 DNA follows: TGTGCCAGCAGCTTTTGGGTGAGTGAGCAGTTCTTC. Translating it yields CASSFWVSEQFF.

There are many counts of this clonotype. The CDR3 nucleotides read TGCAGCGTTGTGGGGGGCCGAACCCCGCGGGGGGACAACTATGGCTACACCTTC. This sequence encodes CSVVGGRTPRGDNYGYTF. The chain has TRBV29-1 and TRBJ1-2; tentative D call: TRBD1 (6 bases). The CDR3 has 18 amino acids. CDR1 SQVTM and CDR2 ANQGSEA come from the germline V gene. V was cut by 4 bases and J by 2 bases, with 26 bases left in between.

The chain is built from TRBV6-1 and TRBJ2-3; 9 bases align to TRBD2. CDR1 is MNHNS and CDR2 is SASEGT in the germline V gene. The CDR3 runs 17 residues. After removal of 6 bases from V and 0 bases from J, the junction contained 10 bases not matched to a gene. CDR3 protein: CASSKGLAGPSTDTQYF. In DNA, the CDR3 is TGTGCCAGCAGCAAAGGCCTAGCGGGACCTAGCACAGATACGCAGTATTTT.

This chain uses TRBV20-1 with TRBJ1-6; 8 bases match TRBD1. The CDR3 spans 14 residues. After removal of 0 bases from V and 10 bases from J, the junction contained 5 bases not matched to a gene. CDR1 DFQATT and CDR2 SNEGSKA come from the germline V gene (reference sequence). CDR3 sequence reads: CSARDGRGLSPLHF. CDR3 coding DNA: TGCAGTGCTAGAGATGGCAGGGGGCTGTCACCCCTCCACTTT.

This clonotype occurred a few times. The CDR3 DNA sequence: TGTGCCAGCCGAGTCGCCGGGGGGACCCACAATGAGCAGTTCTTC. The encoded protein is CASRVAGGTHNEQFF. V usage is TRBV6-2 or TRBV6-3 and J usage is TRBJ2-1; 7 bases agree with TRBD2. The CDR3 consists of 15 residues. Per the germline V gene, CDR1 is MNHEY and CDR2 is SVGEGT. Germline trimming cut 8 bases from V and 5 bases from J; bases unmatched to any gene: 12.

There are many counts of this clonotype. The rearrangement uses TRBV10-3 and TRBJ2-1; possibly TRBD1 for D (6 bases). Between the trimmed V and J ends, which lost 1 base and 6 bases, there was a span of 19 bases. There are 17 residues in the CDR3. Germline CDR1 is ENHRY and CDR2 is SYGVKD. The chain's CDR3 is CAISEYPLDRGRNEQFF. CDR3 sequence (DNA): TGTGCCATCAGTGAGTACCCCCTGGACAGAGGTCGCAATGAGCAGTTCTTC.

This clonotype has a handful of counts. The rearrangement joins TRBV3-1 to TRBJ2-7; D is unclear. Trimming left V 4 bases short and J 3 bases short, with 22 bases between. The CDR3 consists of 17 residues. Germline lookup yields CDR1 LGHDT and CDR2 YNNKEL (reference sequence). CDR3 in amino acids: CASSPDLPGLGYYEQYF. The CDR3 coding sequence is TGTGCCAGCAGCCCAGATCTCCCGGGTCTCGGCTACTACGAGCAGTACTTC.

This clonotype was seen repeatedly, ten times or more. V is TRBV7-8 and J is TRBJ2-2; D is unresolved. Germline CDR1 is SGHVS and CDR2 is FQNEAQ. V shed 0 bases and J shed 6 bases, with 8 bases lying between them. The CDR3 is 14 residues long. CDR3 DNA sequence: TGTGCCAGCAGCTTAGCGTACCAGTCCGGGGAGCTGTTTTTT. Amino acid sequence: CASSLAYQSGELFF.

This clonotype was picked up many times. The V and J genes are TRBV28 and TRBJ2-1; 9 positions agree with TRBD2. With V trimmed by 5 bases and J by 6 bases, 20 bases remained unmatched. The CDR3 spans 19 residues. In germline, CDR1 is MDHEN, CDR2 SYDVKM. The DNA of the CDR3 is TGTGCCAGCAGTAATCGGGCCCAGAATAGCGGGAGAAGGATCAATGAGCAGTTCTTC. It yields the protein CASSNRAQNSGRRINEQFF.

Only a few counts were recorded for this clonotype. The V call is TRBV6-1, the J call TRBJ2-1; a weak D match, TRBD2 (6 bases). The V end was cut by 4 bases, the J end by 4 bases, with 20 bases between. CDR1 and CDR2 (germline): MNHNS, SASEGT. This CDR3 region has 17 residues. In nucleotides, the CDR3 is TGTGCCAGCAGTGTATCCTACGGGGGAGCGGGTTACAATGAGCAGTTCTTC. Translation gives CASSVSYGGAGYNEQFF.

The chain carries TRBV5-5 and TRBJ2-7; the D gene is possibly TRBD1 (5 bases). Trimming cost V 1 base and J 5 bases, with 16 bases left between them. CDR1 is SGHKS, CDR2 YYEKEE, per germline (reference sequence). This CDR3 spans 15 amino acids. The CDR3: CASSLQRQGLDEQYF. CDR3 nucleotides: TGTGCCAGCAGCTTGCAGAGGCAGGGTCTTGACGAGCAGTACTTC.

V gene TRBV9 combines with J gene TRBJ2-5; unclear D gene. The V gene's germline CDR1 is SGDLS and CDR2 YYNGEE. CDR3 length equals 14 residues. Trimming shortened V by 1 base and J by 2 bases, and 9 bases separated the two germline ends. The CDR3 DNA is TGTGCCAGCAGCGTACAAGTTAATCAAGAGACCCAGTACTTC. This translates into CASSVQVNQETQYF.

Concerning this clonotype itself: Mismatch with germline at one junction end may stem from a read error. The chain carries TRBV4-1 and TRBJ2-7, with D tentatively TRBD1 or TRBD2 (5 bases each). CDR3 length: 15 residues. Germline V lookup: CDR1 MGHRA, CDR2 YSYEKL. CDR3 bases: TGCGCCAGCAGTCAAGTTTTGGGACGAACCTACGAGCAGTACTTC. Translating it yields CASSQVLGRTYEQYF.

The CDR3 reads CASSLKWGADTQYF. The CDR3 DNA sequence: TGTGCCAGCAGCCTAAAGTGGGGTGCAGATACGCAGTATTTT. The chain is built from TRBV7-2 and TRBJ2-3; the D is unclear. Trimming cost V 5 bases and J 4 bases, with 13 bases left between them. This CDR3 is built from 14 residues. Per germline, CDR1 SGHTA and CDR2 FQGNSA. The entire variable domain, with the rest obtained from reference TRBV7-2 and TRBJ2-3, is as follows: GAGVSQSPSNKVTEKGKDVELRCDPISGHTALYWYRQSLGQGLEFLIYFQGNSAPDKSGLPSDRFSAERTGGSVSTLTIQRTQQEDSAVYLCASSLKWGADTQYFGPGTRLTVL.

The rearrangement uses TRBV10-3 and TRBJ2-1, with 10 bases aligning to TRBD2. From germline, CDR1 is ENHRY and CDR2 SYGVKD. The CDR3 length is 15 residues. V lost 2 bases, J lost 9 bases, and 7 bases stayed unmatched. The CDR3 sequence: CAISENLAGVSEQFF. CDR3 coding DNA: TGTGCCATCAGTGAGAATCTAGCGGGAGTATCTGAGCAGTTCTTC.

A few counts support this clonotype. Mismatch with germline at one junction end may stem from a read error. The chain combines TRBV7-2 with TRBJ2-1; 11 bases fit TRBD2. CDR3 length: 15 residues. Germline loops: CDR1 SGHTA, CDR2 FQGNSA. CDR3 in amino acids: CASSLAGGAYNEQFF. The CDR3 nucleotides read TGTGCCAGCAGTTTAGCGGGAGGGGCCTACAATGAGCAGTTCTTC.

There are many counts of this clonotype. The chain carries TRBV9 and TRBJ1-2, with no clear D. The ends were cut back, 4 bases at V and 6 bases at J, with 13 bases in the middle. Germline CDR1 SGDLS, CDR2 YYNGEE. The CDR3 is made up of 13 amino acids. Written as DNA, the CDR3 is TGTGCCAGCAGCCCACCTGGGAATCATGGCTACACCTTC. Translated, it gives CASSPPGNHGYTF.

This clonotype was counted between two and nine times. The chain links TRBV12-3 or TRBV12-4 to TRBJ2-1; no reliable D call. The V end was cut by 2 bases, the J end by 15 bases, with 20 bases between. There are 14 residues in the CDR3. The CDR3 loop is CASSLRNSGLSGFF. DNA of the CDR3: TGTGCCAGCAGTTTAAGGAATTCTGGCCTTTCGGGGTTCTTC.

This clonotype was seen at least ten times. The chain combines TRBV4-3 with TRBJ2-2; perhaps TRBD2 as D (6 bases). CDR1 and CDR2 from the germline V gene are LGHNA and YSLEER. The V end lost 1 base, the J end lost 4 bases, and 22 bases lay between the germline ends. CDR3 size: 19 residues. CDR3 in amino acids: CASSQGYRRPPGGTGELFF. CDR3 nucleotides: TGCGCCAGCAGCCAAGGGTATCGCAGGCCCCCCGGGGGCACCGGGGAGCTGTTTTTT.

This clonotype was recorded at least ten times. The gene calls are TRBV30 and TRBJ2-2; 10 bases agree with TRBD2. The CDR3 spans 18 residues. V shed 0 bases and J 1 base; nucleotides not matched to a gene: 8. Germline V gene data show CDR1 as GTSNPN and CDR2 as SVGIG (reference sequence). CDR3 DNA: TGTGCCTGGAGTGTACTACCTAGCGGGAGAGGGAACACCGGGGAGCTGTTTTTT. Its protein is CAWSVLPSGRGNTGELFF. Using reference TRBV30 and TRBJ2-2 for the parts outside the CDR3, the full variable domain is SQTIHQWPATLVQPVGSPLSLECTVEGTSNPNLYWYRQAAGRGLQLLFYSVGIGQISSEVPQNLSASRPQDRQFILSSKKLLLSDSGFYLCAWSVLPSGRGNTGELFFGEGSRLTVL.

Of note for this clonotype: A much larger clone differs from this one at a single base, so this may be a read error. This chain joins TRBV4-1 and TRBJ2-1; D perhaps matches TRBD1 (5 bases). Per the germline V gene, CDR1 is MGHRA and CDR2 is YSYEKL. The CDR3 length is 15 residues. The CDR3 reads CASSRLDRYYNEQLF. DNA of the CDR3: TGCGCCAGCAGCCGCCTCGACAGATACTACAATGAGCAGCTCTTC.